The 18 T cell receptor beta chains below were found in one sample sequenced in a study of shared clonotypes between healthy human individuals (dated by TCRdb to between 2020 and 2021). Library generation was performed with the immunoSEQ multiplex PCR assay. TCRdb took this table from immuneACCESS and kept in-frame rearrangements with V and J called. Such tables lack part of the clones; where checked against another copy, unresolved V genes explain under half of the gap, and the rest is unexplained. The sample yields about 2.4 million clones; 85% to 95% were counted once. The ten largest make up 0.14% of the sample. Sequences were obtained from naive CD4+ T cells sorted from blood. The sample's cell subset or site, from its label and the paper: CD45RA+ positively selected. These receptors all stem from a man in his late teens or twenties in good health.

This chain uses TRBV6-1 with TRBJ1-1; D remains ambiguous. Trimming removed 2 bases from V and 4 bases from J, with 20 bases in between. This CDR3 region has 17 residues. Germline V gives CDR1 MNHNS, CDR2 SASEGT. The CDR3 protein is CASSEYFLRAPGTEAFF. In DNA form, the CDR3 reads TGTGCCAGCAGTGAATATTTCTTAAGGGCCCCGGGCACTGAAGCTTTCTTT.

Only one count was recorded for this clone. The CDR3 DNA follows: TGTGCCAGCTCCACGTGGGGGGTTTTCTACAATGAGCAGTTCTTC. This translates into CASSTWGVFYNEQFF. The chain uses TRBV27 and TRBJ2-1, with D perhaps TRBD2 (6 bases). Trimming took 8 bases from V and 3 from J, leaving 17 bases between them. Germline V gives CDR1 MNHEY, CDR2 SMNVEV (reference sequence). The CDR3 runs 15 residues.

The rearrangement uses TRBV13 and TRBJ2-1; the D gene could be TRBD1 or TRBD2 (5 bases each). CDR3 length equals 12 residues. Deletions cut 4 bases from V and 8 bases from J, with 9 bases between. The germline CDR1 and CDR2 sequences are PRHDT and FYEKMQ (reference sequence). The CDR3 region has the DNA TGTGCCAGCAGCTACGGGGCCCATGAGCAGTTCTTC. This sequence encodes CASSYGAHEQFF.

The V gene is TRBV6-5, the J gene TRBJ2-7, with 7 nucleotides matching TRBD1. This CDR3 comprises 14 residues. CDR1 is MNHEY, CDR2 SVGAGI, per germline. V shed 4 bases and J 4 bases; nucleotides not matched to a gene: 7. This CDR3 is CASSSQGRGYEQYF. The CDR3 coding sequence is TGTGCCAGCAGTTCACAGGGGCGCGGTTACGAGCAGTACTTC.

The chain combines TRBV28 with TRBJ1-2; the D gene is possibly TRBD1 (5 bases). The CDR3 has 15 amino acids. Germline CDR1 MDHEN, CDR2 SYDVKM. Trimming cost V 5 bases and J 8 bases, with 21 bases left between them. DNA of the CDR3: TGTGCCAGCAGTCTCACGACCGGGTCCTCAGGGGGCTACACCTTC. The encoded protein is CASSLTTGSSGGYTF.

The rearrangement uses TRBV7-9 and TRBJ2-1; 8 positions match TRBD2. Germline V CDR1 and CDR2: SEHNR, FQNEAQ (reference sequence). The CDR3 has 14 residues. J lost 9 bases, V lost 4 bases, and 8 bases had no gene match. CDR3 loop: CASSSSGGASEQFF. CDR3 in DNA: TGTGCCAGCAGCTCCTCCGGGGGGGCCAGTGAGCAGTTCTTC.

The chain has TRBV29-1 and TRBJ1-3; D remains unclear. CDR3 length: 13 amino acids. Trimming shortened V by 6 bases and J by 1 base, and 10 bases separated the two germline ends. The germline V gene has CDR1 SQVTM and CDR2 ANQGSEA. The CDR3 here is CSVALESGNTIYF. CDR3 sequence (DNA): TGCAGCGTCGCGCTTGAGTCTGGAAACACCATATATTTT.

The CDR3 DNA follows: TGTGCCAGCAGCTTAGATCCGGGGCCGGGAAACACCATATATTTT. As protein: CASSLDPGPGNTIYF. This chain joins TRBV7-8 and TRBJ1-3; the D gene is possibly TRBD1 (5 bases). The CDR3 covers 15 residues. The V and J ends lost 1 base and 4 bases respectively, with 11 bases between them. Per the germline V gene, CDR1 is SGHVS and CDR2 is FQNEAQ. The whole variable domain, remainder taken from reference TRBV7-8 and TRBJ1-3, is GAGVSQSPRYKVAKRGQDVALRCDPISGHVSLFWYQQALGQGPEFLTYFQNEAQLDKSGLPSDRFFAERPEGSVSTLKIQRTQQEDSAVYLCASSLDPGPGNTIYFGEGSWLTVV.

The chain uses TRBV7-3 and TRBJ2-1, with TRBD2 matching over 9 bases. Looked up from germline, CDR1 is SGHTA and CDR2 is FQGTGA. V lost 5 bases, J lost 9 bases, and 11 bases stayed unmatched. CDR3 size: 15 residues. The CDR3 DNA sequence: TGTGCCAGCAGCCTCTCGGTAGCGGGGGTGGGTGAGCAGTTCTTC. This codes for CASSLSVAGVGEQFF. Filled out from reference TRBV7-3 and TRBJ2-1, the complete variable domain reads GAGVSQTPSNKVTEKGKYVELRCDPISGHTALYWYRQSLGQGPEFLIYFQGTGAADDSGLPNDRFFAVRPEGSVSTLKIQRTERGDSAVYLCASSLSVAGVGEQFFGPGTRLTVL.

This clone is a singleton in its sample. This CDR3 reads CASSLGPFYEQYF. The CDR3 nucleotides read TGTGCCAGCAGCTTAGGACCCTTCTACGAGCAGTACTTC. The rearrangement joins TRBV7-9 to TRBJ2-7, with no clear D. CDR1 and CDR2 (germline): SEHNR, FQNEAQ (reference sequence). V was clipped by 1 base and J by 3 bases, with 7 bases between them. The CDR3 extends over 13 amino acids. Looking up the rest from reference TRBV7-9 and TRBJ2-7 gives the full variable domain: DTGVSQNPRHKITKRGQNVTFRCDPISEHNRLYWYRQTLGQGPEFLTYFQNEAQLEKSRLLSDRFSAERPKGSFSTLEIQRTEQGDSAMYLCASSLGPFYEQYFGPGTRLTVT.

The CDR3 loop is CASSKLQAGTGIGYTF. Here the CDR3 DNA reads TGCGCCAGCAGCAAACTACAAGCCGGGACAGGGATTGGCTACACCTTC. V usage is TRBV5-1 and J usage is TRBJ1-2, with TRBD1 matching over 9 bases. Germline V gene data show CDR1 as SGHRS and CDR2 as YFSETQ. CDR3 size: 16 residues. Trimming took 4 bases from V and 7 from J; bases not matched to a gene: 14. Supplemented by reference TRBV5-1 and TRBJ1-2, the full variable domain reads KAGVTQTPRYLIKTRGQQVTLSCSPISGHRSVSWYQQTPGQGLQFLFEYFSETQRNKGNFPGRFSGRQFSNSRSEMNVSTLELGDSALYLCASSKLQAGTGIGYTFGSGTRLTVV.

A few counts support this clone. The rearrangement links TRBV5-1 to TRBJ1-1; D possibly corresponds to TRBD1 (6 bases). V lost 0 bases and J lost 12, with 9 bases in between. This CDR3 contains 11 residues. Looked up from germline, CDR1 is SGHRS and CDR2 is YFSETQ. The CDR3 region is CASSLGQATFF. As DNA, the CDR3 is TGCGCCAGCAGCTTGGGACAGGCCACTTTCTTT.

V is TRBV5-4 and J is TRBJ2-3; 7 bases are a match to TRBD2. V lost 4 bases and J lost 2; bases outside the gene matches: 7. This CDR3 has 15 amino acids. Germline V CDR1 and CDR2: SGHNT, YYREEE (reference sequence). DNA for the CDR3: TGTGCCAGCAGCCCAGGGCGGGGGACCACAGATACGCAGTATTTT. Translated: CASSPGRGTTDTQYF.

V usage is TRBV19 and J usage is TRBJ1-1, with a possible D match to TRBD1 (5 bases). Germline V gene lookup returns CDR1 LNHDA and CDR2 SQIVND (reference sequence). Trimming cost V 2 bases and J 3 bases, with 13 bases left between them. This CDR3 spans 15 amino acids. The CDR3 DNA follows: TGTGCCAGTAGTATATTTTCGGGAGGGGACACTGAAGCTTTCTTT. Translated: CASSIFSGGDTEAFF.

Concerning this clone: Other nucleotide sequences in the sample specify the same CDR3. The chain employs TRBV18 and TRBJ2-7; 9 nucleotides agree with TRBD2. The CDR3 sequence is 14 residues long. Trimming removed 9 bases from V and 1 base from J; junction bases left unmatched: 7. CDR1 and CDR2 from the germline V gene are KGHSH and LQKENI. CDR3 protein: CASSSGRRSYEQYF. The CDR3 DNA reads TGTGCCAGTTCCAGCGGGAGGAGGTCCTACGAGCAGTACTTC.

Note on this clone: Other DNA sequences in this specimen translate into the identical CDR3. The J gene is TRBJ2-1, the V gene TRBV2; 10 nucleotides match TRBD2. Trimming removed 0 bases from V and 10 bases from J; junction bases left unmatched: 6. The CDR3 loop spans 15 amino acids. The germline gives CDR1 SNHLY, CDR2 FYNNEI. The CDR3 region is CASSEALAGVGEQFF. The CDR3 nucleotides are TGTGCCAGCAGTGAAGCTCTAGCGGGAGTTGGAGAGCAGTTCTTC.

In this sample, this clone turned up a few times. The same CDR3 also results from other DNA sequences found in this sample. The chain uses TRBV28 and TRBJ1-5; D gene unclear. The V gene's germline CDR1 is MDHEN and CDR2 SYDVKM. This CDR3 has 15 residues. Trimming shortened V by 5 bases and J by 0 bases, and 11 bases separated the two germline ends. This chain's CDR3 is CASSPDRYSNQPQHF. In DNA form, the CDR3 reads TGTGCCAGCAGTCCCGACCGCTATAGCAATCAGCCCCAGCATTTT.

The chain joins TRBV1 to TRBJ1-4. TRBV1 is an annotated pseudogene. CDR3 size: 20 residues. The CDR3 DNA sequence: TGCACCAGCAGCCAAGATAATCGTTTTGGTCTACATCAACCTAATGAAAAACTGTTTTTT. This sequence encodes CTSSQDNRFGLHQPNEKLFF.